This entry describes one T cell receptor (beta chain). Its antigen is unknown. With 60 Vbeta and 13 Jbeta primers, the PCR was carried out. Profiling relied on immunoSEQ multiplex PCR, and the TCRdb table lists in-frame clones only, not all of them. The repertoire consists of approximately 190,000 clones, with 55% to 75% occurring once and the leading ten covering 2.6%. These data come from a study of cytomegalovirus exposure and HLA in healthy donors. This CDR3 spans 16 amino acids. V shed 1 base, J shed 6 bases, and the junction held 5 bases outside the gene matches. Germline CDR1 is SGHDT and CDR2 is YYEEEE. Study observations and caveats: Confirmation in vitro established that a few CMV-associated chains were specific for CMV antigens.

The chain employs TRBV5-6 and TRBJ1-3, with TRBD1 matching 12 bases. The clonotype originates from a man between 40 and 49 years old in good health and CMV-seropositive. Sequencing was done on a sample of PBMCs. This chain's CDR3 is CASSLTGTGGVNTIYF. CDR3 coding DNA: TGTGCCAGCAGCTTGACAGGGACAGGGGGCGTAAACACCATATATTTT.